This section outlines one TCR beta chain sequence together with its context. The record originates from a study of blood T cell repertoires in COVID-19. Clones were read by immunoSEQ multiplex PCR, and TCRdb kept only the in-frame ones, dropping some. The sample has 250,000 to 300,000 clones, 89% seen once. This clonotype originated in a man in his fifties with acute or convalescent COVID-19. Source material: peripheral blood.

CDR3 coding DNA: TGCGCCAGCAGCTTGGGAGCGATGCCCTACGAGCAGTACTTC. Protein product: CASSLGAMPYEQYF. This rearrangement joins TRBV5-1 to TRBJ2-7; D remains unclear. The CDR3 runs to 14 residues. Looked up from germline, CDR1 is SGHRS and CDR2 is YFSETQ. V shed 0 bases and J shed 2 bases, with 9 bases lying between them. The full variable domain, with the rest looked up from reference TRBV5-1 and TRBJ2-7, is KAGVTQTPRYLIKTRGQQVTLSCSPISGHRSVSWYQQTPGQGLQFLFEYFSETQRNKGNFPGRFSGRQFSNSRSEMNVSTLELGDSALYLCASSLGAMPYEQYFGPGTRLTVT.